The next 29 T cell receptor beta chains were all read from a single sample in a study of T cell repertoires in cytomegalovirus infection. These receptors' antigens are unknown. MiXCR, run by TCRdb on the reads, gives a single entry per CDR3 protein. Here the sample spans about 900,000 distinct CDR3 sequences, around 30% being singletons. Sequenced here: cultured CD8+ T cells from PBMCs, sampled from culture after CMV antigen stimulation. All receptors come from a human donor in good health (CMV status not recorded). Some clones in this sample may be carry-over from other donors' samples.

J is TRBJ2-3 and V is TRBV11-1, with D perhaps matching TRBD1 (6 bases). CDR3 length equals 15 residues. Germline loops: CDR1 SGHAT, CDR2 FQDESV (reference sequence). V gave up 4 bases and J gave up 4 bases, with 15 bases separating them. CDR3 protein: CASSSPRDIPDTQYF. In DNA form, the CDR3 reads TGTGCCAGCAGCTCACCCCGGGACATCCCAGATACGCAGTATTTT. Full variable domain (remainder filled in from reference TRBV11-1 and TRBJ2-3): EAEVAQSPRYKITEKSQAVAFWCDPISGHATLYWYRQILGQGPELLVQFQDESVVDDSQLPKDRFSAERLKGVDSTLKIQPAELGDSAMYLCASSSPRDIPDTQYFGPGTRLTVL.

The chain carries TRBV6-5 and TRBJ2-1; a possible D gene is TRBD2 (5 bases). This CDR3 region has 14 residues. V was cut by 0 bases and J by 5 bases, with 8 bases left in between. Germline V gives CDR1 MNHEY, CDR2 SVGAGI. The CDR3 sequence: CASSYSGSDNEQFF. The CDR3 nucleotides read TGTGCCAGCAGTTACTCAGGGAGTGACAATGAGCAGTTCTTC.

This clonotype was detected a few times. The rearrangement links TRBV29-1 to TRBJ2-7, with D perhaps matching TRBD1 or TRBD2 (5 bases each). V shed 3 bases and J shed 0 bases, with 6 bases lying between them. From germline, CDR1 is SQVTM and CDR2 ANQGSEA. The CDR3 sequence is 12 residues long. CDR3 protein: CSVEGDSYEQYF. The DNA of the CDR3 is TGCAGCGTTGAGGGGGACTCCTACGAGCAGTACTTC.

This clonotype was picked up a small number of times. The J gene is TRBJ2-3, the V gene TRBV7-6; D is possibly TRBD2 (5 bases). V shed 3 bases and J shed 4 bases, with 17 bases lying between them. The CDR3 has 16 residues. Germline V gene data show CDR1 as SGHVS and CDR2 as FNYEAQ. The CDR3 coding sequence is TGTGCCAGCAGCTTTACTTTAAAGCGGACGGCAGATACGCAGTATTTT. Translation gives CASSFTLKRTADTQYF.

The CDR3 sequence is CASSIPIPSIGYTF. The CDR3 DNA reads as TGTGCCAGTAGTATTCCCATTCCCTCAATCGGCTACACCTTC. The chain carries TRBV19 and TRBJ1-2; D remains unclear. Germline loops: CDR1 LNHDA, CDR2 SQIVND (reference sequence). V lost 3 bases and J 8 bases, leaving 16 bases between the germline ends. The CDR3 runs to 14 residues.

This chain joins TRBV7-2 and TRBJ2-7; D uncertain. The V gene lost 1 base and the J gene lost 6 bases, with 10 bases spanning the gap. Per germline, CDR1 SGHTA and CDR2 FQGNSA. The CDR3 has 13 amino acids. This CDR3 reads CASSLGFRSEQYV. The DNA of the CDR3 is TGTGCCAGCAGCTTAGGTTTCCGGAGCGAGCAGTACGTC.

The chain uses TRBV7-2 and TRBJ1-2, with a weak D call TRBD1 (6 bases). The germline V gene has CDR1 SGHTA and CDR2 FQGNSA. CDR3 length: 15 residues. Trimming removed 5 bases from V and 5 bases from J, with 18 bases in between. The CDR3 here is CASSRSDSSLYGYTF. The CDR3 bases are TGTGCCAGCAGCCGCTCGGACAGCAGCCTTTATGGCTACACCTTC.

There are a few counts of this clonotype. The J gene is TRBJ1-2, the V gene TRBV9; 8 bases line up with TRBD1. The J segment lost 5 bases and the V segment lost 0 bases, leaving 9 bases of the junction unmatched. CDR1 and CDR2 from the germline V gene are SGDLS and YYNGEE. CDR3 length equals 16 residues. CDR3 in amino acids: CASSVEDRVRLYGYTF. The DNA for the CDR3 is TGTGCCAGCAGCGTAGAGGACAGGGTTAGGTTATATGGCTACACCTTC. The whole variable domain, remainder taken from reference TRBV9 and TRBJ1-2, is DSGVTQTPKHLITATGQRVTLRCSPRSGDLSVYWYQQSLDQGLQFLIQYYNGEERAKGNILERFSAQQFPDLHSELNLSSLELGDSALYFCASSVEDRVRLYGYTFGSGTRLTVV.

This clonotype has just a few counts. The chain couples TRBV7-3 to TRBJ2-2; 7 nucleotides agree with TRBD1. The V and J ends lost 4 bases and 0 bases, in that order; junction bases with no gene match: 11. CDR1 and CDR2 from the germline V gene are SGHTA and FQGTGA. The CDR3 totals 18 residues. The CDR3: CASSSQTGSRANTGELFF. As DNA, the CDR3 is TGTGCCAGCAGCTCCCAGACAGGGTCAAGGGCGAACACCGGGGAGCTGTTTTTT.

This clonotype was counted many times. The J gene is TRBJ2-2, the V gene TRBV12-3 or TRBV12-4, with a tentative D call TRBD2 (5 bases). Trimming shortened V by 6 bases and J by 5 bases, and 25 bases separated the two germline ends. There are 18 residues in the CDR3. CDR3 nucleotide sequence: TGTGCCAGCAGCTTTAGATACGAGGGCCCCGGGGTTACCGGGGAGCTGTTTTTT. Translation: CASSFRYEGPGVTGELFF.

This chain uses TRBV27 with TRBJ1-1, with D maybe TRBD1 (5 bases). Germline V gene data show CDR1 as MNHEY and CDR2 as SMNVEV (reference sequence). The CDR3 loop spans 14 amino acids. V gave up 3 bases and J gave up 5 bases, with 13 bases separating them. The CDR3 sequence: CASSLVQGETEAFF. The DNA for the CDR3 is TGTGCCAGCAGTTTGGTGCAGGGAGAAACTGAAGCTTTCTTT.

This clonotype was found many times. Here the CDR3 DNA reads TGTGCAATCAGGGGGTCCGCCGACGAGCAGTACTTC. Its translation: CAIRGSADEQYF. The chain couples TRBV6-1 to TRBJ2-7; TRBD1 aligns across 7 bases. The germline CDR1 and CDR2 sequences are MNHNS and SASEGT. This CDR3 has 12 amino acids.

The chain has TRBV2 and TRBJ2-1; TRBD2 matches 12 bases. V gave up 5 bases and J gave up 0 bases; unmatched junction bases: 5. The CDR3 runs 17 residues. CDR1 is SNHLY, CDR2 FYNNEI, per germline. The CDR3 nucleotides are TGTGCCAGCAGTTACGGACTAGCGGGGCCCTCCTACAATGAGCAGTTCTTC. This sequence encodes CASSYGLAGPSYNEQFF.

The V call is TRBV29-1, the J call TRBJ2-2, with D possibly TRBD1 on 6 matching bases. The CDR3 spans 12 residues. Trimming pared 5 bases from V and 3 bases from J, leaving 7 bases between. CDR1 and CDR2 (germline): SQVTM, ANQGSEA. The CDR3 region is CSVNRDTGELFF. CDR3 DNA: TGCAGCGTTAACAGGGACACCGGGGAGCTGTTTTTT.

This clonotype was detected a few times. The chain couples TRBV4-3 to TRBJ1-1, with 12 bases identical to TRBD1. The CDR3 loop spans 14 amino acids. Per the germline V gene, CDR1 is LGHNA and CDR2 is YSLEER. J gave up 7 bases and V 3 bases, and 3 bases lay outside the gene matches. CDR3 sequence: CASSHGTGGFEAFF. In nucleotides, the CDR3 is TGCGCCAGCAGCCACGGGACAGGGGGCTTTGAAGCTTTCTTT.

The chain has TRBV25-1 and TRBJ1-3; D is possibly TRBD1 (5 bases). From germline, CDR1 is MGHDK and CDR2 SYGVNS. The V end lost 1 base, the J end lost 4 bases, and 8 bases lay between the germline ends. The length of the CDR3 is 14 residues. Here the CDR3 DNA reads TGTGCCAGCAGTGAATTGAAGGGGGGAAACACCATATATTTT. Amino acid sequence: CASSELKGGNTIYF.

The V and J genes are TRBV24-1 and TRBJ2-1, with D possibly being TRBD2 (6 bases). CDR1 and CDR2 from the germline V gene are KGHDR and SFDVKD. V was pared by 4 bases and J by 3 bases, with 15 bases between. The CDR3 has 16 residues. Here the CDR3 DNA reads TGTGCCACCAGTGAGGCCGGGACTCTCAACTACAATGAGCAGTTCTTC. It codes for CATSEAGTLNYNEQFF.

This chain uses TRBV6-1 with TRBJ2-5; tentative D call: TRBD2 (7 bases). Germline V lookup: CDR1 MNHNS, CDR2 SASEGT. The CDR3 is 15 amino acids. Trimming pared 6 bases from V and 5 bases from J, leaving 19 bases between. The CDR3 sequence: CASSLFGGPGETQYF. The DNA for the CDR3 is TGTGCCAGCAGCCTTTTCGGGGGGCCGGGGGAGACCCAGTACTTC.

This clonotype was observed a handful of times. This rearrangement joins TRBV18 to TRBJ1-1; D gene uncertain. CDR3 length: 16 amino acids. CDR1 is KGHSH, CDR2 LQKENI, per germline. The V end lost 2 bases, the J end lost 3 bases, and 16 bases lay between the germline ends. CDR3 in DNA: TGTGCCAGCTCACCAGATGTACCGGTCCCATACACTGAAGCTTTCTTT. It translates to CASSPDVPVPYTEAFF.

V is TRBV7-2 and J is TRBJ2-1; 11 bases fit TRBD1. Germline CDR1 SGHTA, CDR2 FQGNSA. There are 16 residues in the CDR3. Trimming removed 0 bases from V and 7 bases from J; junction bases left unmatched: 5. The CDR3 spells CASSLAPGQGVNEQFF. DNA for the CDR3: TGTGCCAGCAGCTTAGCCCCGGGACAGGGGGTGAATGAGCAGTTCTTC.

Regarding this clonotype: A junction end diverges from the germline sequence, so it may reflect a read error. The chain couples TRBV9 to TRBJ2-3; tentative D call: TRBD2 (7 bases). CDR1 is SGDLS and CDR2 is YYNGEE in the germline V gene. The CDR3 covers 15 residues. DNA of the CDR3: TGTGTCAGCAGCGTAGGGGGGGGCTCCTCAGATACGCAGTATTTT. Translation gives CVSSVGGGSSDTQYF.

The chain carries TRBV18 and TRBJ1-2; TRBD1 is a possible D gene (6 bases). The CDR3 consists of 13 residues. CDR1 and CDR2 from the germline V gene are KGHSH and LQKENI. Trimming took 0 bases from V and 8 from J, leaving 10 bases between them. The CDR3 DNA sequence: TGTGCCAGCTCACCACCGGGGGCGCGGGGCTACACCTTC. The encoded protein is CASSPPGARGYTF.

CDR3 sequence: CASTGVLNTEAFF. The CDR3 region has the DNA TGTGCCAGCACGGGTGTCCTGAACACTGAAGCTTTCTTT. The chain has TRBV4-2 and TRBJ1-1; D unresolved. V lost 7 bases and J lost 0, with 9 bases in between. Germline V gene sequence: CDR1 LGHNA, CDR2 YNFKEQ. This CDR3 is 13 amino acids long.

The chain links TRBV5-4 to TRBJ2-7; D might be TRBD1 or TRBD2, each matching 5 bases. Trimming stripped 4 bases from V and 3 bases from J, with 11 bases between. Germline V gene data show CDR1 as SGHNT and CDR2 as YYREEE (reference sequence). The CDR3 runs to 13 residues. The CDR3 DNA sequence: TGTGCCAGCAGCCAATGGGACGACTACGAGCAGTACTTC. Protein product: CASSQWDDYEQYF.

V and J are TRBV14 and TRBJ1-2, with 7 bases matching TRBD1. This CDR3 contains 14 residues. From germline, CDR1 is SGHDN and CDR2 FVKESK. V dropped 4 bases and J dropped 1; count of bases not matched to a gene: 3. CDR3 protein: CASSPGTDNYGYTF. CDR3 bases: TGTGCCAGCAGCCCCGGGACAGATAACTATGGCTACACCTTC.

This clonotype has a single count. The rearrangement joins TRBV18 to TRBJ2-7, with a possible D match to TRBD2 (6 bases). Germline V gene lookup returns CDR1 KGHSH and CDR2 LQKENI. This CDR3 has 17 amino acids. Trimming pared 6 bases from V and 0 bases from J, leaving 21 bases between. The CDR3 spells CASSLGGWRSSSYEQYF. DNA for the CDR3: TGTGCCAGCTCGTTGGGAGGATGGAGGTCGAGCTCCTACGAGCAGTACTTC.

The chain joins TRBV7-9 to TRBJ2-7, with 8 bases identical to TRBD2. V lost 5 bases to trimming and J lost 2 bases; unmatched junction nucleotides: 5. The CDR3 is 14 amino acids. Looked up from germline, CDR1 is SEHNR and CDR2 is FQNEAQ (reference sequence). As DNA, the CDR3 is TGTGCCAGCAGCCCCGGGAGGGCTCCCTACGAGCAGTACGTC. As protein: CASSPGRAPYEQYV.

A few counts support this clonotype. The V gene is TRBV20-1, the J gene TRBJ2-1, with 10 bases aligning to TRBD2. The CDR3 has 17 residues. The V gene end was trimmed by 4 bases and the J gene end by 1 base; junction bases not matched to a gene: 10. Germline V lookup: CDR1 DFQATT, CDR2 SNEGSKA (reference sequence). The CDR3 loop is CSATIAGGLTSYNEQFF. CDR3 DNA sequence: TGCAGTGCTACTATAGCGGGGGGCCTCACATCCTACAATGAGCAGTTCTTC.

The chain has TRBV5-6 and TRBJ2-5; 9 bases line up with TRBD1. The ends lost 4 bases at V and 0 bases at J; junction bases unmatched: 7. The CDR3 totals 16 residues. Germline lookup yields CDR1 SGHDT and CDR2 YYEEEE. The CDR3 reads CASSHGDRAYQETQYF. For the CDR3, the DNA is TGTGCCAGCAGCCATGGGGACAGGGCGTACCAAGAGACCCAGTACTTC.